Listed here is a single TCR beta chain. The antigen is undetermined. This sample stems from a study of breast tumors, draining lymph nodes, adjacent tissues. TCRdb called the multiplex PCR reads again in MiXCR, with one record for every CDR3 protein. The repertoire holds more than 100,000 distinct CDR3 sequences, with about a fifth as singletons. V trimming: 6 bases; J trimming: 2 bases; junction bases outside the gene matches: 7. This CDR3 is 16 amino acids long. Germline V gene sequence: CDR1 MNHEY, CDR2 SVGEGT. Findings of the study overall: Tumor repertoires ranked between lymph nodes and nontumor tissue in diversity, with V and J gene preferences. Data only fit, rather than demonstrated, lymph node origin of most tumor T cells. Luminal-like breast cancer showed significantly greater tumor-nontumor repertoire similarity than basal-like breast cancer did.

Axillary draining lymph nodes of breast cancer patients supplied the node samples. The chain links TRBV6-2 or TRBV6-3 to TRBJ2-3, with TRBD2 matching over 11 bases. Material for sequencing was axillary lymph node tissue. This TCR was sampled from a female donor with breast cancer. Some clones in this sample may be carry-over from other donors' samples. CDR3 region: CASRLSGRADTDTQYF. In DNA, the CDR3 is TGTGCCAGCAGGCTTAGCGGGAGGGCAGACACAGATACGCAGTATTTT.